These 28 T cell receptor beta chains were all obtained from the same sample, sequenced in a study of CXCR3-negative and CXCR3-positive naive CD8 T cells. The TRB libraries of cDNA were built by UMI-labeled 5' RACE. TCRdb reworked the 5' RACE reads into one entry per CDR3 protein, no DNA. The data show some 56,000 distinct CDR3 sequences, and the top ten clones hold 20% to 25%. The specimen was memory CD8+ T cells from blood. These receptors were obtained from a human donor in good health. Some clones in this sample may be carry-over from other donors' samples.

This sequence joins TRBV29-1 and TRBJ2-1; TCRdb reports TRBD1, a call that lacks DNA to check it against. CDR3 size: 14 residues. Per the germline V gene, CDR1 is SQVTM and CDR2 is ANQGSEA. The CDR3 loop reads CSVPASSYANEQFF.

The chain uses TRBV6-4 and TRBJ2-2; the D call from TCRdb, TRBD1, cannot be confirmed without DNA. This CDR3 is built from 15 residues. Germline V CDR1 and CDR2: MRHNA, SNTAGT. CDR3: CASSSGQGAPGELFF.

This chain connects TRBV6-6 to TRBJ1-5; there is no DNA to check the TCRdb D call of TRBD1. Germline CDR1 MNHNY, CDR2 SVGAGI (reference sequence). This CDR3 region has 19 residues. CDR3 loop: CASSYSKVSGGGRNQPQHF.

The CDR3 is CASRDVQNTEAFF. This chain links TRBV28 with TRBJ1-1. Germline values: CDR1 MDHEN, CDR2 SYDVKM. The CDR3 has 13 residues.

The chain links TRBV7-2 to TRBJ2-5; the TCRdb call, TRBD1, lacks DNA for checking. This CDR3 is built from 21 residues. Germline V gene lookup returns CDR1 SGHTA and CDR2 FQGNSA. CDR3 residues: CASSLGAGWGRLSGREETQYF. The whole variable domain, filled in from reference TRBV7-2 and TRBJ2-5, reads GAGVSQSPSNKVTEKGKDVELRCDPISGHTALYWYRQSLGQGLEFLIYFQGNSAPDKSGLPSDRFSAERTGGSVSTLTIQRTQQEDSAVYLCASSLGAGWGRLSGREETQYFGPGTRLLVL.

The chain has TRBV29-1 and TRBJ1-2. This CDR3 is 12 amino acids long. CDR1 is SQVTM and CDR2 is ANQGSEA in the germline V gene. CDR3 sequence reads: CSVGEGNYGYTF. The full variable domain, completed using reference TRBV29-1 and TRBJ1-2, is SAVISQKPSRDICQRGTSLTIQCQVDSQVTMMFWYRQQPGQSLTLIATANQGSEATYESGFVIDKFPISRPNLTFSTLTVSNMSPEDSSIYLCSVGEGNYGYTFGSGTRLTVV.

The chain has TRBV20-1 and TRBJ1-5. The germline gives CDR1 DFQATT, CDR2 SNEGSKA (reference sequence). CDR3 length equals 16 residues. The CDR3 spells CSAREVVLGVYQPQHF.

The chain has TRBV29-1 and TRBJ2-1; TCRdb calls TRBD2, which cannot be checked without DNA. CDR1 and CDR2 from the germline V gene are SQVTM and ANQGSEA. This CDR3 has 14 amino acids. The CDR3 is CSVSDYTSYNEQFF.

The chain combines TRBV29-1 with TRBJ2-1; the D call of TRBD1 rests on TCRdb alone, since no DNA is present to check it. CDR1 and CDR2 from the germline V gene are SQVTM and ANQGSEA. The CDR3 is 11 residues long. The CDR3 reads CSTKGYDEQFF.

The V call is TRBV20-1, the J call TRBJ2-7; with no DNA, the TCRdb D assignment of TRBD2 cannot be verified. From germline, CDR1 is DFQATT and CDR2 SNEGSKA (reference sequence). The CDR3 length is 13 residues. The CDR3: CSASYSGSYEQYF.

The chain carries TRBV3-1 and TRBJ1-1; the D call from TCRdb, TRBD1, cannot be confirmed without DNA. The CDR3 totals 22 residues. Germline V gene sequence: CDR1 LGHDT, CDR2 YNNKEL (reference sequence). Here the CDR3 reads CASSPQQIRGQRDRETNTEAFF.

The CDR3 sequence: CASSYSNAPYTDTQYF. The rearrangement links TRBV6-5 to TRBJ2-3; no DNA is available, so the TRBD1 call from TCRdb remains unchecked. Germline CDR1 reads MNHEY; CDR2 reads SVGAGI. The CDR3 is made up of 16 amino acids.

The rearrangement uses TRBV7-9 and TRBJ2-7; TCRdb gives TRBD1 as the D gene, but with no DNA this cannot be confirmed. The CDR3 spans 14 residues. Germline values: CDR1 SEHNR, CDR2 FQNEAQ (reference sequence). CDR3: CASSGGQSSYEQYF.

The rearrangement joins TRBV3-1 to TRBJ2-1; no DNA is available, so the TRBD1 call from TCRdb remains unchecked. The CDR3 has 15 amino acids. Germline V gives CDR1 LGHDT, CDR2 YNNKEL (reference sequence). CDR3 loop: CASSQVRTGLNEQFF.

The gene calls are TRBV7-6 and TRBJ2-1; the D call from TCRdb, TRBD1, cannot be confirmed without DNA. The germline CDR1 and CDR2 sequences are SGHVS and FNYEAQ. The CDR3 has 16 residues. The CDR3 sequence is CASSLAGTPSYNEQFF.

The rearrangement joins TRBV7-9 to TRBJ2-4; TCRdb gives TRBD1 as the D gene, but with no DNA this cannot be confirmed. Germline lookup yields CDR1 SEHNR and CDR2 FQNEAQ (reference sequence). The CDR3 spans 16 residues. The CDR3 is CASSSFGGTMKNIQYF.

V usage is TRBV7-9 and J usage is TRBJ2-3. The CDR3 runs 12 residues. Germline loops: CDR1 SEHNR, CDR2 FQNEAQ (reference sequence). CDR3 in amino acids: CASRQGTDTQYF.

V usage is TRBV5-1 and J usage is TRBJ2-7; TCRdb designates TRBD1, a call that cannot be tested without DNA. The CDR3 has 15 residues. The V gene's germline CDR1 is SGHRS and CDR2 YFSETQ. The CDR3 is CASSLVGQGTYEQYF.

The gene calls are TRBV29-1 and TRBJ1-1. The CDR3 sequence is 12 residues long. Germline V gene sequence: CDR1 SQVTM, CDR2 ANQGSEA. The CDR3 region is CSLQGLDTEAFF.

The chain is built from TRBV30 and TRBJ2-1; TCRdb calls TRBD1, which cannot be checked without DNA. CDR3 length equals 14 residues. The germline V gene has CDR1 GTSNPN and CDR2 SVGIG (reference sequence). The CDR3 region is CAWTTGVRGNEQFF.

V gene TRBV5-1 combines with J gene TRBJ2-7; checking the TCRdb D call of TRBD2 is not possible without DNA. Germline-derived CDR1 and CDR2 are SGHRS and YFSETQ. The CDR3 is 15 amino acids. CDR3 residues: CASSLGQGPTYEQYF.

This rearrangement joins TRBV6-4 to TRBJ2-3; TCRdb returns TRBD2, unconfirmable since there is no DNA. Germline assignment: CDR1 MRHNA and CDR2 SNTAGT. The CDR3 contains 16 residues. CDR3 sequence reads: CASSELAGASADTQYF.

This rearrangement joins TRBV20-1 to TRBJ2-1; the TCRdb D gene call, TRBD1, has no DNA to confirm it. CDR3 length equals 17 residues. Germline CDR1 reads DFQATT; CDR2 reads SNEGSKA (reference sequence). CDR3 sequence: CSAHREVSSLSYNEQFF.

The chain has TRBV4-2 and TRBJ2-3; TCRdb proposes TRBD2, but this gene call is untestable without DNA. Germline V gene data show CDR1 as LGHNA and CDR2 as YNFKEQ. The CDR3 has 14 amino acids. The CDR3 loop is CASSHLDPGDTQYF.

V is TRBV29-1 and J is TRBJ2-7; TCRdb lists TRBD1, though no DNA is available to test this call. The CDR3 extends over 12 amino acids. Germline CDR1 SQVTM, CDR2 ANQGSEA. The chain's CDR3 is CSVEGDRTEQYF.

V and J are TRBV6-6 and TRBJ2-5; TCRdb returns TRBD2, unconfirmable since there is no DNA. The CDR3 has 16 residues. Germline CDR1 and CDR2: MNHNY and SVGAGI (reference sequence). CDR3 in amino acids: CASSQLAGGPAETQYF.

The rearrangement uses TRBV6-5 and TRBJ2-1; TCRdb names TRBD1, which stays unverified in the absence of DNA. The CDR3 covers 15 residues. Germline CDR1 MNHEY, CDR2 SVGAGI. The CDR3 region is CASSYDSTTYNEQFF.

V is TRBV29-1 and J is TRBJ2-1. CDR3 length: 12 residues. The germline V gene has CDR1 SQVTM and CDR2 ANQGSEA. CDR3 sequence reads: CSVEFFYNEQFF.